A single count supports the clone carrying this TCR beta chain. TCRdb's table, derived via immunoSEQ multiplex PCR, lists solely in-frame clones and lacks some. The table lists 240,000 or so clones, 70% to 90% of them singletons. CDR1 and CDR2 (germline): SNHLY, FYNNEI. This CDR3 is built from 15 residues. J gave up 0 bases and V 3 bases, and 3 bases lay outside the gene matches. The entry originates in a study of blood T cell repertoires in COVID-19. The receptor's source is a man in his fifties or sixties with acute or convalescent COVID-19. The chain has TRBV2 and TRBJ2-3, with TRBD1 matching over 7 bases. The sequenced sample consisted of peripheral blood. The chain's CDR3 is CASSEDRRSTDTQYF. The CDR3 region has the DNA TGTGCCAGCAGTGAGGACAGGCGTAGCACAGATACGCAGTATTTT.